This T cell receptor (beta chain) came from a study of T cell changes during pregnancy in multiple sclerosis (dated by TCRdb to about 2019). With regard to the full study: In women with multiple sclerosis, the researchers looked at how the T cell repertoire shifted as pregnancy progressed.

Comments on this clone: Which antigen it targets is not known. The sample holds no much larger clone one base away, and base qualities are not on file.

V loses 8 bases at its end and J loses 1 base; junction bases beyond the gene matches: 5. For CDR1 and CDR2, the germline V gene lists MNHNS and SASEGT. The CDR3 starts with the cysteine, ends with the phenylalanine, and has 15 residues. The sequence is cut down to CDR3 DNA, 45 bases in frame from base 1. The library was generated by the immunoSEQ multiplex PCR assay. TCRdb took this table from immuneACCESS and kept in-frame rearrangements with V and J called. Such tables lack part of the clones; where checked against another copy, unresolved V genes explain under half of the gap, and the rest is unexplained. In all, the sample holds 89,000 or so clones, and roughly nine tenths of those were seen once. Together, the top ten hold 3.5% to 4% of the sample.

The sequence is built from TRBV6-1 and TRBJ2-2; 9 junctional bases match TRBD1. The TCR originated in a female donor in good health, serving as a control in a pregnancy study. Some clones in this sample may be carry-over from other donors' samples. This material consisted of PBMCs, taken in the first trimester of pregnancy. CDR3 sequence: CASLLGQGNTGELFF. At the DNA level, the sequence is TGTGCCAGCTTGCTGGGACAGGGGAACACCGGGGAGCTGTTTTTT.